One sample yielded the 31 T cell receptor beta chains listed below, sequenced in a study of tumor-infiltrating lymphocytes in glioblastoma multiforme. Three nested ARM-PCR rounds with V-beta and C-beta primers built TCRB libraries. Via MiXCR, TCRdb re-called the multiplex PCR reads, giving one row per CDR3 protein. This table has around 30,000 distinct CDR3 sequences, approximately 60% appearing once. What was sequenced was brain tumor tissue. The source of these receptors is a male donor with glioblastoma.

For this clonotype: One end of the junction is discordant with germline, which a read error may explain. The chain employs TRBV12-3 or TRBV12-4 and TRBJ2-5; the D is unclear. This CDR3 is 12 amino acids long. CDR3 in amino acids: CASGFLGETQYF. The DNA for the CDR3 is TGTGCCAGCGGTTTCCTCGGAGAGACCCAGTACTTC.

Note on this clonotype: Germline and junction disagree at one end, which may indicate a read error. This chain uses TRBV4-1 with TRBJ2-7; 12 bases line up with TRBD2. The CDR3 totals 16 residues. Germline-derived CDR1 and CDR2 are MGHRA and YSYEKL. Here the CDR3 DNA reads TGCGTCAGCAGCCTCTCTCGACTAGCGGGAGCCGACGAGCAGTACTTC. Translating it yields CVSSLSRLAGADEQYF.

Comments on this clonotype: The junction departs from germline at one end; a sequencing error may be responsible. The CDR3 DNA reads as TGCAGTGCTGGAGATTACGCCCGGACGGCCTCTGGGGCCAACGTCCTAACTTTC. Translation: CSAGDYARTASGANVLTF. The genes are TRBV20-1 and TRBJ2-6; D may be TRBD1 (5 bases). The CDR3 has 18 residues. In germline, CDR1 is DFQATT, CDR2 SNEGSKA (reference sequence).

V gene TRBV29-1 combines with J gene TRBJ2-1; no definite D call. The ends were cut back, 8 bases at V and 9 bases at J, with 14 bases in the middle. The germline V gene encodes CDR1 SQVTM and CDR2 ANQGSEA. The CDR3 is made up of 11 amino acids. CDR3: CSPRVYGEQFF. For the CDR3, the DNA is TGCAGCCCCCGGGTTTACGGTGAGCAGTTCTTC.

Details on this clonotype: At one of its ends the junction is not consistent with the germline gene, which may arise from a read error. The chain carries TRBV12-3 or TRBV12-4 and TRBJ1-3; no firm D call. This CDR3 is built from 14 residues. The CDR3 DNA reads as TGTGCCAGCAGGCCTCGGATAGGTGGAAACATCATATATTTT. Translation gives CASRPRIGGNIIYF.

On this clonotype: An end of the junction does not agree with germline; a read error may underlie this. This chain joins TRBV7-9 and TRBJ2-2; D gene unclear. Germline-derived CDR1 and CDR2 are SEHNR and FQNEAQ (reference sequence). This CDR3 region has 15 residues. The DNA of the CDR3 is TGTCCCAGCAGCTTTGAAGATGTTGGCACCGGGGAGCTGTTTTTT. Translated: CPSSFEDVGTGELFF.

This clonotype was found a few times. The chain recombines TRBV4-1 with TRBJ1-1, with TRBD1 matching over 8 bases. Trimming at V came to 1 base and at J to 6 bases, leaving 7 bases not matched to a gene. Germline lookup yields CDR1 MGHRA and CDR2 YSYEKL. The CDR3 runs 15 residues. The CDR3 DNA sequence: TGCGCCAGCAGCCAAGGACAGGGGCTTTACGCTGAAGCTTTCTTT. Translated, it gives CASSQGQGLYAEAFF.

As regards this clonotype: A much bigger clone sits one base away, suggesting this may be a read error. The CDR3 spells CASTTGGVNEQYF. For the CDR3, the DNA is TGTGCCAGCACGACGGGAGGGGTCAACGAGCAGTACTTC. This chain connects TRBV28 to TRBJ2-7, with 8 positions matching TRBD2. Germline CDR1 is MDHEN and CDR2 is SYDVKM. Trimming took 7 bases from V and 5 from J; bases not matched to a gene: 7. The CDR3 has 13 amino acids.

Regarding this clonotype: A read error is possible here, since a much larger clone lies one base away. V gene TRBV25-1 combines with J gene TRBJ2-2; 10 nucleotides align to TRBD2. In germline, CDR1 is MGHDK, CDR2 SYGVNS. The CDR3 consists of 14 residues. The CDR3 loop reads CACRGLAVTGELFF. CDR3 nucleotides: TGTGCCTGCAGAGGACTAGCGGTCACCGGGGAGCTGTTTTTT.

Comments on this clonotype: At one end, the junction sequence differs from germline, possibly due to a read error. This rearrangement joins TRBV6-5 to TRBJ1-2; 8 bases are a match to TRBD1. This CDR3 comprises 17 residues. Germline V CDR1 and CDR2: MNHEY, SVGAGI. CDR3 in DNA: TGTGCCAGCTGTTACTTCGCCAGACAGGGGAACCAATATGGCTACACCTTC. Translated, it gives CASCYFARQGNQYGYTF.

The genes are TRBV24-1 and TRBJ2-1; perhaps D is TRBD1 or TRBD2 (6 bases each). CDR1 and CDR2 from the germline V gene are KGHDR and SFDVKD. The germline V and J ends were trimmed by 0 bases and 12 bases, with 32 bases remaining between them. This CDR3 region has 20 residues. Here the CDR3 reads CATSDLRSDGGLYNPEGQFF. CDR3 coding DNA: TGTGCCACCAGTGATTTGCGGTCCGATGGGGGGCTCTACAATCCGGAGGGGCAGTTCTTC.

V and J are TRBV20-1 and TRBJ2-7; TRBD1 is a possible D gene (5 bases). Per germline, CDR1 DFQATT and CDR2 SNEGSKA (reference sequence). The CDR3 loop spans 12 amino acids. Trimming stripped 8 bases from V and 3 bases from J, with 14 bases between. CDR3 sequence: CSTMTDDYEQYF. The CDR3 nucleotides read TGCAGTACTATGACAGACGACTACGAGCAGTACTTC.

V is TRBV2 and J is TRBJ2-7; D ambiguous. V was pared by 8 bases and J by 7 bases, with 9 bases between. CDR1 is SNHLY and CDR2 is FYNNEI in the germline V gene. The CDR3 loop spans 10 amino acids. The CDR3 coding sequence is TGTGCCAGCGCTCGGTGGGAGCAGTACTTC. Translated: CASARWEQYF. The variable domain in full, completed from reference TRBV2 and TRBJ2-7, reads EPEVTQTPSHQVTQMGQEVILRCVPISNHLYFYWYRQILGQKVEFLVSFYNNEISEKSEIFDDQFSVERPDGSNFTLKIRSTKLEDSAMYFCASARWEQYFGPGTRLTVT.

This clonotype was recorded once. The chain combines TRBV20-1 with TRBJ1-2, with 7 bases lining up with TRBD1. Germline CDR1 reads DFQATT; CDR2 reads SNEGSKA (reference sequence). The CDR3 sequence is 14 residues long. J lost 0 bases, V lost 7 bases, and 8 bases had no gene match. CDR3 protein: CSVRRDSSNYGYTF. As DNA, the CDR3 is TGCAGTGTCAGGCGGGACAGCTCTAACTATGGCTACACCTTC.

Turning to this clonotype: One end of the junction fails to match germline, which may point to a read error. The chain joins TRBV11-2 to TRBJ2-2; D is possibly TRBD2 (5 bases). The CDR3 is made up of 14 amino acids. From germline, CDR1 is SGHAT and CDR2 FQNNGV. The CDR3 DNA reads TGTAACAGCAGCTTAGTAGGTGTAAACGGGGAGCTGTTCTTT. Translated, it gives CNSSLVGVNGELFF.

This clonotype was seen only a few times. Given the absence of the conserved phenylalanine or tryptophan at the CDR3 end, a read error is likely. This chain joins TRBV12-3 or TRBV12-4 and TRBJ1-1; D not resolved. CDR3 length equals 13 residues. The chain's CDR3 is CANSLDENTEAFL. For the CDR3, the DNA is TGTGCCAACAGTTTGGACGAGAACACTGAAGCTTTCTTA.

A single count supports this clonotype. The CDR3 DNA reads as TGCGCCTACAGCAGTGGACGGAACTATGGCTACACCTTC. Protein product: CAYSSGRNYGYTF. The V and J genes are TRBV5-1 and TRBJ1-2, with D uncertain. This CDR3 has 13 residues. The germline V gene has CDR1 SGHRS and CDR2 YFSETQ. Trimming took 10 bases from V and 2 from J, leaving 15 bases between them.

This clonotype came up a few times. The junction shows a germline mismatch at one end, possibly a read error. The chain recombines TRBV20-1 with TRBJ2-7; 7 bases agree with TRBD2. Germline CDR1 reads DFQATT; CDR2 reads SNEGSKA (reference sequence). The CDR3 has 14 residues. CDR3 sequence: CSASGHSTSYKQYF. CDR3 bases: TGCAGCGCTAGCGGACACTCAACCTCCTACAAGCAGTACTTC.

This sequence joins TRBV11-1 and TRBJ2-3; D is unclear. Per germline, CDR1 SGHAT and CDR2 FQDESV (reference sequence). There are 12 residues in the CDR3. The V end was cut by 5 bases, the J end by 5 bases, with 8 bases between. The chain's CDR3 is CASSNFIDTQYF. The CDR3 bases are TGTGCCAGCAGCAACTTCATAGATACGCAGTATTTT.

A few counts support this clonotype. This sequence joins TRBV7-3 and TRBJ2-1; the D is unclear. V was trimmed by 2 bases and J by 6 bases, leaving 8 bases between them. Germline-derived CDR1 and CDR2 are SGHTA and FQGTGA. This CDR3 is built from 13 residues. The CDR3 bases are TGTGCCAGCAGCTTAGGGCAGCGCAATGAGCAGTTCTTC. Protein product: CASSLGQRNEQFF.

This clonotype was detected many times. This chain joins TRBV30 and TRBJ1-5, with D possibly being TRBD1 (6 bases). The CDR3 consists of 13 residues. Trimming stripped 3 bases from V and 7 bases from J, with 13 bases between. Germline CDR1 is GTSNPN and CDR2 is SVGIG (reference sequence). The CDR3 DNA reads TGTGCCTGGAGCTGGGGGGCTGGGCAGCCCCAGCATTTT. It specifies CAWSWGAGQPQHF.

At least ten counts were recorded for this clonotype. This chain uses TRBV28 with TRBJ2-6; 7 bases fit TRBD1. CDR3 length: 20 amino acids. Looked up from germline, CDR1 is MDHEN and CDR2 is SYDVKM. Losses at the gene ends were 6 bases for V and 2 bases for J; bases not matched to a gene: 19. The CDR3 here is CASSSPYRDSLGAGANVLTF. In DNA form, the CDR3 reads TGTGCCAGCAGCTCCCCTTACCGGGACAGCTTAGGGGCTGGGGCCAACGTCCTGACTTTC.

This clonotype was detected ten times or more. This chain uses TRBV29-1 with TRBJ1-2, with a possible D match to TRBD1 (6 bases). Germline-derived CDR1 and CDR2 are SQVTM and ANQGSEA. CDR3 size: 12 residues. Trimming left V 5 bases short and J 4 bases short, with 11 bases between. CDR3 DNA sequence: TGCAGCGTTTGGGACATAGGCTATGGCTACACCTTC. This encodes CSVWDIGYGYTF. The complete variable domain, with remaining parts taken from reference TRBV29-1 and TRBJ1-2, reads SAVISQKPSRDICQRGTSLTIQCQVDSQVTMMFWYRQQPGQSLTLIATANQGSEATYESGFVIDKFPISRPNLTFSTLTVSNMSPEDSSIYLCSVWDIGYGYTFGSGTRLTVV.

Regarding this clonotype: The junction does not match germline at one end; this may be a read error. CDR3 amino acids: CASSQGGNYVYTF. Here the CDR3 DNA reads TGTGCCAGCAGCCAAGGCGGGAACTATGTCTACACCTTT. The chain uses TRBV4-2 and TRBJ1-2; D gene unclear. CDR3 length equals 13 residues. Germline CDR1 is LGHNA and CDR2 is YNFKEQ.

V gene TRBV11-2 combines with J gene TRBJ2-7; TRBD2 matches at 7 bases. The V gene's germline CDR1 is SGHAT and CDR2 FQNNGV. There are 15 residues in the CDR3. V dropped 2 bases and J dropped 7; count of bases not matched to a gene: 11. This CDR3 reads CASSLSGDVLREQYF. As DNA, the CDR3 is TGTGCCAGCAGCTTAAGCGGGGACGTACTGCGAGAGCAGTACTTC.

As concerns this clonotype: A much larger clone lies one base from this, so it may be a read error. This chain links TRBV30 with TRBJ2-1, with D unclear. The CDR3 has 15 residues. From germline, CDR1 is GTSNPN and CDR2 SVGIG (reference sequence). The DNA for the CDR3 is TGTGCCCGGAGTCTAAAGGAGTTCATAGACAATGAGCAGTTCTTC. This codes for CARSLKEFIDNEQFF.

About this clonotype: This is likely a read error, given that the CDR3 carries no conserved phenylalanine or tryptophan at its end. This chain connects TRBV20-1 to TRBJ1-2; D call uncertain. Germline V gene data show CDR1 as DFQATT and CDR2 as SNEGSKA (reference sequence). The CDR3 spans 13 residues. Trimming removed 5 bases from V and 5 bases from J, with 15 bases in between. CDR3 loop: CSASRKVNYGYTL. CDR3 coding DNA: TGCAGTGCTTCGAGGAAGGTTAATTATGGCTACACCTTA.

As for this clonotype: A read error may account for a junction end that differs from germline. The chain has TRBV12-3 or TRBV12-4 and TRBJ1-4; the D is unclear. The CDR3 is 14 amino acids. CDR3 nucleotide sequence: TGTGCCAGCAGTCCCTTTGACTTAAGGGAAAAGCTGTTTTTT. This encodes CASSPFDLREKLFF.

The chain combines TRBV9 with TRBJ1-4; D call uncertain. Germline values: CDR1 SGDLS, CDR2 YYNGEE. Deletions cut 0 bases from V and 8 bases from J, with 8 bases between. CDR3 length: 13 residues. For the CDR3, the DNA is TGTGCCAGCAGCGTAGGTCCCCGAGAAAAACTGTTTTTT. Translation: CASSVGPREKLFF.

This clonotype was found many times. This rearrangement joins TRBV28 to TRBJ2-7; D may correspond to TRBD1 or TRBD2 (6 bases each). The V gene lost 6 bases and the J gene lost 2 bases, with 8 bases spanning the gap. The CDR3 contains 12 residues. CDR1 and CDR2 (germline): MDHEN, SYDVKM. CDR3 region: CASRGGTYEQYF. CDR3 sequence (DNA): TGTGCCAGCAGGGGGGGCACCTACGAGCAGTACTTC.

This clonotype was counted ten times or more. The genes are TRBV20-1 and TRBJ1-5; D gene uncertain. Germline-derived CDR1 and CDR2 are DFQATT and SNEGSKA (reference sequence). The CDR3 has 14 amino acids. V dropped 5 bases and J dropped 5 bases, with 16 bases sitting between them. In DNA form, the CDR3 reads TGCAGTGCTTCCGCAAGTTTGGGTCATCAGCCCCAGCATTTT. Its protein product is CSASASLGHQPQHF.